The 8 T cell receptor beta chains given below trace back to one sample, sequenced in a study of beta chain features in type 1 diabetes. Study results and caveats: A moderate, significant TCRB CDR3 shortening appeared in type 1 diabetes across four CD4+ subsets.

Their antigens are not known. cDNA synthesis used the whole RNA isolate, giving expressed TCRB sequences. Profiling relied on immunoSEQ multiplex PCR, and the TCRdb table lists in-frame clones only, not all of them. The table includes more than 550,000 clones, over 13% detected once. Sequenced sample: naive CD4+ T cells from blood. The receptor source for this set is a young man with type 1 diabetes.

About this clone itself: The sample has other DNA sequences that encode this CDR3 too. The CDR3 sequence is CASSLTGNTEAFF. The DNA of the CDR3 is TGTGCCAGCAGCTTGACGGGGAACACTGAAGCTTTCTTT. V is TRBV7-2 and J is TRBJ1-1; D gene ambiguous. The CDR3 contains 13 residues. V was cut by 3 bases and J by 1 base, with 6 bases left in between. Germline V gene lookup returns CDR1 SGHTA and CDR2 FQGNSA.

The sample holds a few counts of this clone. The chain combines TRBV7-9 with TRBJ2-3; D uncertain. This CDR3 spans 15 amino acids. Germline V gives CDR1 SEHNR, CDR2 FQNEAQ (reference sequence). Trimming left V 4 bases short and J 2 bases short, with 13 bases between. CDR3 amino acids: CASSYPGAATDTQYF. CDR3 sequence (DNA): TGTGCCAGCAGCTATCCAGGTGCCGCCACAGATACGCAGTATTTT.

This chain joins TRBV15 and TRBJ1-2; the D is unclear. The V and J ends lost 4 bases and 1 base respectively, with 16 bases between them. There are 16 residues in the CDR3. Germline V gene lookup returns CDR1 LNHNV and CDR2 YYDKDF (reference sequence). The CDR3 loop is CATSTGWDKVNYGYTF. CDR3 coding DNA: TGTGCCACCAGCACCGGATGGGATAAGGTTAACTATGGCTACACCTTC.

The rearrangement joins TRBV18 to TRBJ2-3, with 11 positions matching TRBD2. The V and J ends lost 3 bases and 1 base, in that order; junction bases with no gene match: 6. CDR1 is KGHSH, CDR2 LQKENI, per germline. The CDR3 has 17 amino acids. For the CDR3, the DNA is TGTGCCAGCTCACCGCCGGGACTAGCGGTGGGCACAGATACGCAGTATTTT. This gives the protein CASSPPGLAVGTDTQYF.

J is TRBJ1-1 and V is TRBV6-1, with unresolved D. V was cut by 3 bases and J by 6 bases, with 11 bases left in between. In germline, CDR1 is MNHNS, CDR2 SASEGT. The CDR3 has 13 amino acids. The CDR3 region is CASSENRIAEAFF. The CDR3 DNA is TGTGCCAGCAGTGAGAATCGGATTGCTGAAGCTTTCTTT.

The V call is TRBV5-1, the J call TRBJ2-7; D perhaps matches TRBD1 (5 bases). The CDR3 runs to 12 residues. Germline-derived CDR1 and CDR2 are SGHRS and YFSETQ. V was trimmed by 4 bases and J by 3 bases, leaving 8 bases between them. The CDR3 protein is CASSADSYEQYF. The CDR3 region has the DNA TGCGCCAGCAGCGCCGACAGCTACGAGCAGTACTTC.

Notes on this clone: This sample includes further DNA sequences coding for the same CDR3. The chain couples TRBV5-1 to TRBJ2-3, with 7 bases lining up with TRBD2. The germline CDR1 and CDR2 sequences are SGHRS and YFSETQ. This CDR3 has 14 residues. The V gene end was trimmed by 4 bases and the J gene end by 2 bases; junction bases not matched to a gene: 4. CDR3 protein: CASSSGANTDTQYF. In DNA, the CDR3 is TGCGCCAGCAGCAGCGGGGCCAACACAGATACGCAGTATTTT.

This clone turned up a few times. The chain couples TRBV5-4 to TRBJ1-1, with a possible D match to TRBD1 (6 bases). This CDR3 contains 15 residues. CDR1 and CDR2 (germline): SGHNT, YYREEE (reference sequence). The V end was cut by 2 bases, the J end by 0 bases, with 11 bases between. In nucleotides, the CDR3 is TGTGCCAGCAGCTTTGACGGACAGTTGAACACTGAAGCTTTCTTT. Encoded protein: CASSFDGQLNTEAFF.